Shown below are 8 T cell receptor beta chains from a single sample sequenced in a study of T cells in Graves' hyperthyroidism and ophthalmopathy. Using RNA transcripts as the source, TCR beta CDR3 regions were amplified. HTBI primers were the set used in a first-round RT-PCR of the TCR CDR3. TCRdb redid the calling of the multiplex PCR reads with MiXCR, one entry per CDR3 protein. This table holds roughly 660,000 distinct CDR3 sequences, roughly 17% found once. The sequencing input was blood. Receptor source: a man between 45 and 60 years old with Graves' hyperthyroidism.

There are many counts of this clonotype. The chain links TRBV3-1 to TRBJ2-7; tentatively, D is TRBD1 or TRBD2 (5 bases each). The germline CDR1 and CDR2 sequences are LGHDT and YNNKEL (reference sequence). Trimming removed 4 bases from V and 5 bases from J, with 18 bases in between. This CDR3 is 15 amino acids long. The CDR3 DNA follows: TGTGCCAGCAGCCGGTCGGACGGGACGTCGGACGAGCAGTACTTC. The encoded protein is CASSRSDGTSDEQYF.

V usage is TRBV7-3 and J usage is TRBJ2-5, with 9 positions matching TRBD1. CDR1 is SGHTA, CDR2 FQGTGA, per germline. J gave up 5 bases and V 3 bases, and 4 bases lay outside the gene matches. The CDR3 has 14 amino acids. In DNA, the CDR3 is TGTGCCAGCAGCTTTACCGGGACAGGGGAGACCCAGTACTTC. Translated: CASSFTGTGETQYF.

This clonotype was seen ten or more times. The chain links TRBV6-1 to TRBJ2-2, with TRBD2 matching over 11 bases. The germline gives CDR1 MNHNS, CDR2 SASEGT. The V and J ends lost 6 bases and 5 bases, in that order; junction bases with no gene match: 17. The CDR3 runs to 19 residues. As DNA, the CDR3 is TGTGCCAGCAGCCTGGGACTAGCGGCCCAAACCCGGGGGACCGGGGAGCTGTTTTTT. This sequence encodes CASSLGLAAQTRGTGELFF.

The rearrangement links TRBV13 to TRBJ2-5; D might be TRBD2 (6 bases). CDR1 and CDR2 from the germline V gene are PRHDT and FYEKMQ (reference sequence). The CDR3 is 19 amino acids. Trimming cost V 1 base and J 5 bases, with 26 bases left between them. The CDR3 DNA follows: TGTGCCAGCAGCTTAGCATTCAAGCGGGCTAGTGAGGGGAGGGAGACCCAGTACTTC. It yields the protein CASSLAFKRASEGRETQYF.

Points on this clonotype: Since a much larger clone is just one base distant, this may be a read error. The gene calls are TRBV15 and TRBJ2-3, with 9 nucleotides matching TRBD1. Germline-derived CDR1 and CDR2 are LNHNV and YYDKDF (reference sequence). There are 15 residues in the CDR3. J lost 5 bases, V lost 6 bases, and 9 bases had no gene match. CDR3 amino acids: CATSLLGQGLDTQYF. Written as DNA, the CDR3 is TGTGCCACCAGTCTTTTGGGACAGGGATTAGATACGCAGTATTTT.

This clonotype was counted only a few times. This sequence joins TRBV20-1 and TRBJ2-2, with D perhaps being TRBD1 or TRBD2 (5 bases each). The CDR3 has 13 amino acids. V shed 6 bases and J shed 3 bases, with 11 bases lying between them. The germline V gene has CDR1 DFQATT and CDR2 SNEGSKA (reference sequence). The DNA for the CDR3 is TGCAGTGCAAGGGGACCGGACACCGGGGAGCTGTTTTTT. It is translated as CSARGPDTGELFF.

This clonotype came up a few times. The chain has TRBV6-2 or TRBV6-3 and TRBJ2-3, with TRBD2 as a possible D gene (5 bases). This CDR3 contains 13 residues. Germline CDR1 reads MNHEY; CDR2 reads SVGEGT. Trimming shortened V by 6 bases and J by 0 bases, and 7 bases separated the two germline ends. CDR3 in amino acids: CASRRVSTDTQYF. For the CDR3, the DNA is TGTGCCAGCAGGCGGGTGAGCACAGATACGCAGTATTTT.

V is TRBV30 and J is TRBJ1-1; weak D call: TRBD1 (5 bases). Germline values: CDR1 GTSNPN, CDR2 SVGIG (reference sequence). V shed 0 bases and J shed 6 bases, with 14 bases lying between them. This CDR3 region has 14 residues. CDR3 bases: TGTGCCTGGAGTGTAATGGGTGGGGGGGCTGAAGCTTTCTTT. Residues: CAWSVMGGGAEAFF. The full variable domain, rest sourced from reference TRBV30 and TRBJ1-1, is SQTIHQWPATLVQPVGSPLSLECTVEGTSNPNLYWYRQAAGRGLQLLFYSVGIGQISSEVPQNLSASRPQDRQFILSSKKLLLSDSGFYLCAWSVMGGGAEAFFGQGTRLTVV.